These 27 T cell receptor beta chains originate from one sample sequenced in a study of prognosis after radiotherapy for stage I lung cancer. Two-round multiplex PCR on genomic DNA was the method by which TCR beta CDR3 was amplified. Individual primers that were specific to each TRBV and TRBJ gene served in first-round PCR. TCRdb itself ran the multiplex PCR reads through MiXCR, one entry per CDR3 protein. This sample has around 30,000 distinct CDR3 sequences, with less than 35% found just once. The source was PBMCs, collected before or after stereotactic body radiation therapy (not recorded which). The receptor source for this set is a donor over 45 with non-small cell lung cancer.

The rearrangement links TRBV2 to TRBJ2-1; D is undetermined. The CDR3 runs 13 residues. The V gene lost 3 bases and the J gene lost 2 bases, with 5 bases spanning the gap. CDR1 SNHLY and CDR2 FYNNEI come from the germline V gene. CDR3 loop: CASSDSTYNEQFF. The CDR3 nucleotides read TGTGCCAGCAGTGACAGCACCTACAATGAGCAGTTCTTC.

This clonotype was seen many times. This sequence joins TRBV3-1 and TRBJ2-2, with TRBD2 as a possible D gene (6 bases). From germline, CDR1 is LGHDT and CDR2 YNNKEL (reference sequence). The CDR3 is 13 amino acids. V lost 4 bases and J lost 3, with 6 bases in between. CDR3 sequence (DNA): TGTGCCAGCAGCCCTAGCGACACCGGGGAGCTGTTTTTT. This codes for CASSPSDTGELFF.

As for this clonotype: The junction shows a germline mismatch at one end, possibly a read error. V gene TRBV6-1 combines with J gene TRBJ1-3; D unclear. The CDR3 loop spans 12 amino acids. CDR1 is MNHNS and CDR2 is SASEGT in the germline V gene. CDR3 coding DNA: TGTGCAAGCTCGAACACTGGAAGCACCATATATTTT. This encodes CASSNTGSTIYF.

This clonotype was detected ten times or more. J is TRBJ2-7 and V is TRBV6-1; 15 positions agree with TRBD2. Germline-derived CDR1 and CDR2 are MNHNS and SASEGT. The J segment lost 8 bases and the V segment lost 5 bases, leaving 10 bases of the junction unmatched. CDR3 length: 16 residues. CDR3 DNA: TGTGCCAGCAGTTACCGCCCCGGGACTAGCGGGAGGAAGCAGTACTTC. Encoded protein: CASSYRPGTSGRKQYF.

At least ten counts were recorded for this clonotype. The chain is built from TRBV5-6 and TRBJ1-1; D unclear. This CDR3 has 13 amino acids. Trimming removed 4 bases from V and 2 bases from J, with 9 bases in between. Germline V gene data show CDR1 as SGHDT and CDR2 as YYEEEE. As DNA, the CDR3 is TGTGCCAGCAGCGTGGGCTCAAACACTGAAGCTTTCTTT. Encoded protein: CASSVGSNTEAFF.

This clonotype was observed many times. The J gene is TRBJ1-1, the V gene TRBV12-3 or TRBV12-4; 11 bases align to TRBD1. The CDR3 extends over 17 amino acids. Losses at the gene ends were 6 bases for V and 5 bases for J; bases not matched to a gene: 14. The chain's CDR3 is CASRPLTRDRGWTEAFF. The DNA of the CDR3 is TGTGCCAGCAGACCCCTCACACGGGACAGGGGGTGGACTGAAGCTTTCTTT.

Worth noting for this clonotype: With a far larger clone one base away, a read error is the likely cause. The V call is TRBV12-3 or TRBV12-4, the J call TRBJ2-2, with D hard to call. The CDR3 length is 14 residues. The CDR3 DNA follows: TGTGCCAGCAGTAATAGACTCGACCTGCATACGCTGTATTTT. Protein product: CASSNRLDLHTLYF.

This clonotype was seen just once. At one end, the junction sequence differs from germline, possibly due to a read error. The J gene is TRBJ2-5, the V gene TRBV4-1; D is possibly TRBD2 (6 bases). The V gene's germline CDR1 is MGHRA and CDR2 YSYEKL. This CDR3 has 18 amino acids. CDR3 protein: CASSQEGIAVGRQEAQYF. CDR3 bases: TGCGCCAGCAGCCAAGAGGGGATAGCGGTGGGGAGACAAGAGGCCCAGTACTTC.

This clonotype was seen repeatedly, ten times or more. The chain combines TRBV19 with TRBJ2-3; 12 positions match TRBD2. After removal of 7 bases from V and 0 bases from J, the junction contained 5 bases not matched to a gene. Looked up from germline, CDR1 is LNHDA and CDR2 is SQIVND (reference sequence). The CDR3 is 16 amino acids. CDR3 nucleotide sequence: TGTGCCAGTAAGTTCGGGACTAGCGGGAGCACAGATACGCAGTATTTT. It specifies CASKFGTSGSTDTQYF.

Comments on this clonotype: A far more abundant clone sits one base away, making this likely a read error. In this CDR3 the conserved last residue, phenylalanine or tryptophan, is missing, so a read error is likely. This chain links TRBV6-2 or TRBV6-3 with TRBJ1-1; 11 bases line up with TRBD1. Germline CDR1 MNHEY, CDR2 SVGEGT. The CDR3 has 15 amino acids. J gave up 4 bases and V 0 bases, and 1 base lay outside the gene matches. CDR3 amino acids: CASSYSGTGGTEAFL. The CDR3 bases are TGTGCCAGCAGTTACTCCGGGACAGGGGGCACTGAAGCTTTCTTA.

This clonotype was counted many times. The chain joins TRBV11-1 to TRBJ2-5; D is unresolved. The CDR3 length is 13 residues. The V and J ends lost 3 bases and 2 bases respectively, with 7 bases between them. CDR1 SGHAT and CDR2 FQDESV come from the germline V gene (reference sequence). The CDR3 region is CASSFQTQETQYF. CDR3 DNA: TGTGCCAGCAGCTTTCAGACGCAAGAGACCCAGTACTTC.

This chain uses TRBV27 with TRBJ1-2; D gene ambiguous. There are 8 residues in the CDR3. Germline loops: CDR1 MNHEY, CDR2 SMNVEV (reference sequence). The CDR3 region has the DNA TGTGCTAACTATGGCTACACCTTC. Translation gives CANYGYTF.

This clonotype has at least ten counts. This rearrangement joins TRBV18 to TRBJ2-5, with 7 bases matching TRBD1. Trimming took 0 bases from V and 1 from J; bases not matched to a gene: 2. Germline values: CDR1 KGHSH, CDR2 LQKENI. The CDR3 extends over 15 amino acids. The CDR3 here is CASSPPGQSQETQYF. CDR3 DNA: TGTGCCAGCTCACCACCGGGACAGTCCCAAGAGACCCAGTACTTC. The complete variable domain, with remaining parts taken from reference TRBV18 and TRBJ2-5, reads NAGVMQNPRHLVRRRGQEARLRCSPMKGHSHVYWYRQLPEEGLKFMVYLQKENIIDESGMPKERFSAEFPKEGPSILRIQQVVRGDSAAYFCASSPPGQSQETQYFGPGTRLLVL.

In its sample, this clonotype ranks as medium-sized. The V and J genes are TRBV6-1 and TRBJ2-1, with 10 bases aligning to TRBD1. CDR1 is MNHNS, CDR2 SASEGT, per germline. After removal of 6 bases from V and 5 bases from J, the junction contained 7 bases not matched to a gene. The CDR3 is made up of 15 amino acids. The CDR3 region has the DNA TGTGCCAGCAGCACCGGGACAGGGGCCCACAATGAGCAGTTCTTC. Protein sequence: CASSTGTGAHNEQFF.

At least ten counts were recorded for this clonotype. The V and J genes are TRBV28 and TRBJ2-5; TRBD1 matches 8 bases. V shed 1 base, J shed 1 base, and the junction held 5 bases outside the gene matches. Germline V gene data show CDR1 as MDHEN and CDR2 as SYDVKM. The CDR3 contains 16 residues. The CDR3 spells CASSLSSGTGQETQYF. DNA of the CDR3: TGTGCCAGCAGTTTATCCTCCGGGACAGGCCAAGAGACCCAGTACTTC.

J is TRBJ1-6 and V is TRBV20-1; D is uncertain. Between the trimmed V and J ends, which lost 5 bases and 5 bases, there was a span of 10 bases. This CDR3 comprises 13 residues. Per the germline V gene, CDR1 is DFQATT and CDR2 is SNEGSKA (reference sequence). CDR3 sequence: CSARSDDNSPLHF. CDR3 nucleotide sequence: TGCAGTGCTCGGTCAGACGATAATTCACCCCTCCACTTT.

This clonotype has only a few counts. The V call is TRBV20-1, the J call TRBJ2-1, with 13 bases that match TRBD2. CDR3 length equals 15 residues. J was trimmed by 9 bases and V by 4 bases; bases with no gene match: 9. Germline-derived CDR1 and CDR2 are DFQATT and SNEGSKA (reference sequence). CDR3 bases: TGCAGTGCTACGGGGACTAGCGGGGATTGGGGTGAGCAGTTCTTC. It yields the protein CSATGTSGDWGEQFF.

This clonotype has ten or more counts. The gene calls are TRBV20-1 and TRBJ1-2; D unresolved. CDR3 length: 14 amino acids. Germline V CDR1 and CDR2: DFQATT, SNEGSKA (reference sequence). V lost 6 bases and J lost 7, with 21 bases in between. CDR3 sequence: CSARDRIELVGYTF. CDR3 sequence (DNA): TGCAGTGCCCGTGACCGTATTGAGTTAGTTGGCTACACCTTC.

Ten or more counts support this clonotype. V usage is TRBV7-6 and J usage is TRBJ2-1; 12 bases agree with TRBD2. This CDR3 is 18 amino acids long. V lost 5 bases, J lost 7 bases, and 15 bases stayed unmatched. The germline V gene encodes CDR1 SGHVS and CDR2 FNYEAQ. The CDR3 here is CASSPSVPSGRAKNEQFF. CDR3 bases: TGTGCCAGCAGCCCGTCGGTACCTAGCGGGAGGGCCAAAAATGAGCAGTTCTTC.

Many counts were recorded for this clonotype. The V gene is TRBV19, the J gene TRBJ2-4; 12 bases map to TRBD1. The CDR3 extends over 17 amino acids. J gave up 7 bases and V 7 bases, and 14 bases lay outside the gene matches. Germline assignment: CDR1 LNHDA and CDR2 SQIVND (reference sequence). CDR3 protein: CASTGGTGGAVGNIQYF. DNA of the CDR3: TGTGCCAGTACTGGGGGGACAGGGGGCGCGGTTGGGAACATTCAGTACTTC. Full variable domain (missing parts from reference TRBV19 and TRBJ2-4): DGGITQSPKYLFRKEGQNVTLSCEQNLNHDAMYWYRQDPGQGLRLIYYSQIVNDFQKGDIAEGYSVSREKKESFPLTVTSAQKNPTAFYLCASTGGTGGAVGNIQYFGAGTRLSVL.

At least ten counts were recorded for this clonotype. V and J are TRBV27 and TRBJ2-1, with D possibly matching TRBD2 (6 bases). CDR1 is MNHEY and CDR2 is SMNVEV in the germline V gene (reference sequence). This CDR3 is 13 amino acids long. V was clipped by 5 bases and J by 9 bases, with 14 bases between them. CDR3 nucleotide sequence: TGTGCCAGCAGTGTGACTAGTCCCACTGAGCAGTTCTTC. As protein: CASSVTSPTEQFF.

This clonotype was seen ten or more times. J is TRBJ2-2 and V is TRBV15, with D possibly being TRBD1 (6 bases). Trimming took off 8 bases at V and 0 bases at J, with 10 bases between the two ends. Germline CDR1 is LNHNV and CDR2 is YYDKDF (reference sequence). The CDR3 is 14 residues long. The CDR3 region is CATSGTTNTGELFF. DNA for the CDR3: TGTGCCACCTCCGGGACAACGAACACCGGGGAGCTGTTTTTT.

There are many counts of this clonotype. The junction differs from germline at one of its ends, possibly a read error. This rearrangement joins TRBV7-9 to TRBJ1-2, with TRBD1 as a possible D gene (6 bases). CDR1 SEHNR and CDR2 FQNEAQ come from the germline V gene (reference sequence). The CDR3 totals 15 residues. CDR3 DNA: TGTGTCAGCAGCTTAGCCGACAGGCCTAACTATGGCTACACCTTC. It encodes CVSSLADRPNYGYTF.

This clonotype was counted ten times or more. The gene calls are TRBV19 and TRBJ2-7, with 12 bases that match TRBD1. With V trimmed by 9 bases and J by 6 bases, 6 bases remained unmatched. CDR3 length equals 13 residues. Germline V lookup: CDR1 LNHDA, CDR2 SQIVND (reference sequence). The CDR3 DNA sequence: TGTGCCAGCGCCGGGACAGGGGGCTCCGAGCAGTACTTC. Protein: CASAGTGGSEQYF.

About this clonotype itself: It differs at one base from a far larger clone, so likely a read error. Lacking the conserved final phenylalanine or tryptophan, this CDR3 likely reflects a read error. The chain combines TRBV7-2 with TRBJ2-5, with 13 positions matching TRBD2. The CDR3 has 14 residues. Germline lookup yields CDR1 SGHTA and CDR2 FQGNSA. With 4 bases clipped from V and 5 bases from J, the junction kept 1 base outside the gene matches. This chain's CDR3 is CASSSLAGGETQYL. The CDR3, as DNA: TGTGCCAGCAGCTCACTAGCGGGAGGGGAGACCCAGTACTTA.

The J gene is TRBJ1-1, the V gene TRBV2; D possibly corresponds to TRBD1 (5 bases). Trimming pared 6 bases from V and 3 bases from J, leaving 5 bases between. Germline V gives CDR1 SNHLY, CDR2 FYNNEI. The length of the CDR3 is 11 residues. The CDR3 bases are TGTGCCAGCAGACAGGACACTGAAGCTTTCTTT. Protein product: CASRQDTEAFF.

This clonotype was recorded many times. The chain employs TRBV19 and TRBJ2-1; 7 bases match TRBD2. This CDR3 comprises 17 residues. Losses at the gene ends were 3 bases for V and 4 bases for J; bases not matched to a gene: 12. In germline, CDR1 is LNHDA, CDR2 SQIVND (reference sequence). CDR3 in amino acids: CASSIFIGLAVYNEQFF. The CDR3 DNA reads TGTGCCAGTAGTATTTTTATTGGGCTAGCGGTTTACAATGAGCAGTTCTTC.